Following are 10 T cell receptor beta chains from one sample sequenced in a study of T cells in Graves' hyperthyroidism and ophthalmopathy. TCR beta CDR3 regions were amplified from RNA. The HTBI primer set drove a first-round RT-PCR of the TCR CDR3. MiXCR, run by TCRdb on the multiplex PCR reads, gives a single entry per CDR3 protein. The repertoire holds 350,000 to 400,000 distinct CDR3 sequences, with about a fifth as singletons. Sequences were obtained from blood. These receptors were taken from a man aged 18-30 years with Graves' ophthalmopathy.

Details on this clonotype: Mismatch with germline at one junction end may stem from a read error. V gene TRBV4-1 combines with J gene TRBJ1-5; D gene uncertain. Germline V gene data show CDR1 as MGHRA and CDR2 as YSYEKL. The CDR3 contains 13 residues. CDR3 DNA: TGCGCCAGCAGCCAAGATAGCAGTCAGCCCCAGCATTTT. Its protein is CASSQDSSQPQHF.

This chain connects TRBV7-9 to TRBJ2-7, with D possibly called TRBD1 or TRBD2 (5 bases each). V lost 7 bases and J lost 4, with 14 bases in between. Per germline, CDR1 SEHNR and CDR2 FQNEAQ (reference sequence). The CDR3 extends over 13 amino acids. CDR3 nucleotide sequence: TGTGCCAGCAACAGGCCCGGCGGGTACGAGCAGTACTTC. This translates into CASNRPGGYEQYF. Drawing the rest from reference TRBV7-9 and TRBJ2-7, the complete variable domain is DTGVSQNPRHKITKRGQNVTFRCDPISEHNRLYWYRQTLGQGPEFLTYFQNEAQLEKSRLLSDRFSAERPKGSFSTLEIQRTEQGDSAMYLCASNRPGGYEQYFGPGTRLTVT.

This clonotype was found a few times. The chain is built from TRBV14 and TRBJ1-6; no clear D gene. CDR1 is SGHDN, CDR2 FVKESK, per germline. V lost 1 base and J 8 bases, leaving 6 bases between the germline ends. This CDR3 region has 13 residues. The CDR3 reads CASSQVQDSPLHF. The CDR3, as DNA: TGTGCCAGCAGCCAAGTCCAAGATTCACCCCTCCACTTT.

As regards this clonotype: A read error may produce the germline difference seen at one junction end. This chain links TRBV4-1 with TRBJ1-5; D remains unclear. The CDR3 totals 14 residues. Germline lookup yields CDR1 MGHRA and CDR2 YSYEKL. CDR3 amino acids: CASSSSRGNRPQHF. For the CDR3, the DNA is TGCGCCAGCAGCTCCTCCCGGGGTAATCGGCCCCAGCATTTT.

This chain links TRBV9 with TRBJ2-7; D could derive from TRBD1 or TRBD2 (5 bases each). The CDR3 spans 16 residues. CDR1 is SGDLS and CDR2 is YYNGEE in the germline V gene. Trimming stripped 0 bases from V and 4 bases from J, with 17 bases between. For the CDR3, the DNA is TGTGCCAGCAGCGTAGGATCCCCGGACGGGACGTACGAGCAGTACTTC. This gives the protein CASSVGSPDGTYEQYF.

DNA of the CDR3: TGTGCCACCAGTGACACAGGGACCACTGGCTACACCTTC. Protein product: CATSDTGTTGYTF. This chain links TRBV24-1 with TRBJ1-2, with TRBD1 as a possible D gene (6 bases). The germline V and J ends were trimmed by 4 bases and 7 bases, with 12 bases remaining between them. Germline V lookup: CDR1 KGHDR, CDR2 SFDVKD. The CDR3 has 13 amino acids.

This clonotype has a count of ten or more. CDR3 region: CASSLGGTQGDTQYF. CDR3 sequence (DNA): TGTGCCAGCAGCTTAGGAGGGACACAAGGGGATACGCAGTATTTT. The chain joins TRBV11-3 to TRBJ2-3; D is perhaps TRBD1 (6 bases). The germline CDR1 and CDR2 sequences are SGHNT and YENEEA. V was shortened by 1 base and J by 6 bases, with 14 bases between the two germline ends. CDR3 length: 15 residues.

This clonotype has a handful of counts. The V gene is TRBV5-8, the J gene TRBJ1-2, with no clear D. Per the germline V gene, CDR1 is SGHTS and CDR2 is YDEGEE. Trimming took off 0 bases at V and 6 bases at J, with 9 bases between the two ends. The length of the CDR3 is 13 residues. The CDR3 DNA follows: TGTGCCAGCAGCTTGGTTGGGAAGAATGGCTACACCTTC. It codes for CASSLVGKNGYTF.

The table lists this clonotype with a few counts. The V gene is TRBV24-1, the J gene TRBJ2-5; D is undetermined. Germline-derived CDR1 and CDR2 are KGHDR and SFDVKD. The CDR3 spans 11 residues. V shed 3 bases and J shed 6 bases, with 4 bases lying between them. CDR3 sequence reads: CATSDLKTQYF. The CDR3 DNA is TGTGCCACCAGTGATCTTAAGACCCAGTACTTC.

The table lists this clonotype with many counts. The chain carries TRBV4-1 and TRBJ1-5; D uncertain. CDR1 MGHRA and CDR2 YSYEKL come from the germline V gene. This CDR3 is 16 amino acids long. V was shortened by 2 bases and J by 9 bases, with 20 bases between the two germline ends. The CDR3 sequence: CASSQLYGPRNWPQHF. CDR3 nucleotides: TGCGCCAGCAGCCAACTGTACGGGCCGAGAAATTGGCCCCAGCATTTT.